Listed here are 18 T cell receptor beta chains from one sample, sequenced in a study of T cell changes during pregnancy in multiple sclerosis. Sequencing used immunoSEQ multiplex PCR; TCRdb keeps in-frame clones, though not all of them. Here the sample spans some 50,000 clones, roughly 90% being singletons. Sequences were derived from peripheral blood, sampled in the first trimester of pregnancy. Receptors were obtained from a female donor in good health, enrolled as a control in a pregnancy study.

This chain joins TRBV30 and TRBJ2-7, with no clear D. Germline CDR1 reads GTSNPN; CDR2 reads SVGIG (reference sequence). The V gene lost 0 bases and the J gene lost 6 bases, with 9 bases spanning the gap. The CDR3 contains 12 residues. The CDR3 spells CAWSVADFEQYF. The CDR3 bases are TGTGCCTGGAGTGTCGCAGACTTCGAGCAGTACTTC.

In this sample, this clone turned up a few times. CDR3 loop: CASSLGQVNTEAFF. The CDR3 DNA reads TGTGCCAGCAGCTTAGGACAGGTGAACACTGAAGCTTTCTTT. V is TRBV7-2 and J is TRBJ1-1, with D perhaps TRBD1 (6 bases). The CDR3 contains 14 residues. Germline values: CDR1 SGHTA, CDR2 FQGNSA. V lost 1 base and J lost 0, with 6 bases in between.

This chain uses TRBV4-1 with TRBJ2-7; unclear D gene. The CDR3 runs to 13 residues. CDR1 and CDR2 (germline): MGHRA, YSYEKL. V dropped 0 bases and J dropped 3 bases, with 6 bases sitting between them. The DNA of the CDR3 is TGCGCCAGCAGCCAAGATTCCGGCTACGAGCAGTACTTC. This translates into CASSQDSGYEQYF.

CDR3 bases: TGTGCCTGGAGTGTAGGGGGGGGACCCTACAATGAGCAGTTCTTC. Protein sequence: CAWSVGGGPYNEQFF. The V and J genes are TRBV30 and TRBJ2-1; tentative D call: TRBD2 (7 bases). The CDR3 totals 15 residues. The germline V gene has CDR1 GTSNPN and CDR2 SVGIG (reference sequence). The V gene lost 0 bases and the J gene lost 2 bases, with 11 bases spanning the gap.

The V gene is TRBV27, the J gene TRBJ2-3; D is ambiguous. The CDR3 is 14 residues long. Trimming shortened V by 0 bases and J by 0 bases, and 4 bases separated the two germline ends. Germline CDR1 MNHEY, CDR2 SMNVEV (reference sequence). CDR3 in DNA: TGTGCCAGCAGTTTATCCGGTAGCACAGATACGCAGTATTTT. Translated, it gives CASSLSGSTDTQYF.

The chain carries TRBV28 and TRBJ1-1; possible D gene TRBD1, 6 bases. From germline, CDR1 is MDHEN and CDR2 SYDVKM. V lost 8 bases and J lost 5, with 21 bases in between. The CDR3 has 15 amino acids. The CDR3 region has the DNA TGTGCCAGCGGCCTAACCTCGCCTAGGGGGACTGAAGCTTTCTTT. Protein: CASGLTSPRGTEAFF.

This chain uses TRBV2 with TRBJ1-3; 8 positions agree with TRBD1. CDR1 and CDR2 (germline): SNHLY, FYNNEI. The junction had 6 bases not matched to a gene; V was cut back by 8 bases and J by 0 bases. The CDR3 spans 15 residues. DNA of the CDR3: TGTGCCAGCGGACAGGGATTCTTCTCTGGAAACACCATATATTTT. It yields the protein CASGQGFFSGNTIYF.

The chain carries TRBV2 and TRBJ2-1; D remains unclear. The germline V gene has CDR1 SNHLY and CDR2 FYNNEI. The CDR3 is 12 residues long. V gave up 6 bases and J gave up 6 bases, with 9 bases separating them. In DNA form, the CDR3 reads TGTGCCAGCAGGGCAGGCAGCAATGAGCAGTTCTTC. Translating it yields CASRAGSNEQFF.

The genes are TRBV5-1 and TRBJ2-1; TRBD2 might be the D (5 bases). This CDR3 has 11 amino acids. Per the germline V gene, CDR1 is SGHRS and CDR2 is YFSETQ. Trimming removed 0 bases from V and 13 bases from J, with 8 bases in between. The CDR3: CASSLERVQFF. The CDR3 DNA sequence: TGCGCCAGCAGCTTGGAGAGGGTCCAGTTCTTC.

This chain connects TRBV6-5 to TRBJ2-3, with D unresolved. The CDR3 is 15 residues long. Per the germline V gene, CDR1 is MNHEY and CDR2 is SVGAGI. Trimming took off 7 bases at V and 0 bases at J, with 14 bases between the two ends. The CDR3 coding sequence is TGTGCCAGCACCCACCGCAGGTCTAGCACAGATACGCAGTATTTT. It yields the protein CASTHRRSSTDTQYF.

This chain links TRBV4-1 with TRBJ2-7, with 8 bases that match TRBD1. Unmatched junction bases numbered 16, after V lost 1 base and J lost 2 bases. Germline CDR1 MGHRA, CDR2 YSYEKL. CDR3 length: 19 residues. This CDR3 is CASSQVKGLPGQEAYEQYF. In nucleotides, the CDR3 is TGCGCCAGCAGCCAAGTAAAGGGCCTACCGGGACAGGAAGCCTACGAGCAGTACTTC.

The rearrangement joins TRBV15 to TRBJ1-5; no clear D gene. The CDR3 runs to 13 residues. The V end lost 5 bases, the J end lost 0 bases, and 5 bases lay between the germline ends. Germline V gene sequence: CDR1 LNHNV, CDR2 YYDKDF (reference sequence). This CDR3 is CATSLRSNQPQHF. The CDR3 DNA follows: TGTGCCACCAGCCTGCGTAGCAATCAGCCCCAGCATTTT.

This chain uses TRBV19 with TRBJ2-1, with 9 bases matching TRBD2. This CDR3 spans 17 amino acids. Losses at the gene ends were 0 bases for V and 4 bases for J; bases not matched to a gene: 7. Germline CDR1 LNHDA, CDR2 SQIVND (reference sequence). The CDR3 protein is CASSIDISSGAYNEQFF. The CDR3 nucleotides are TGTGCCAGTAGTATAGATATCTCTAGCGGGGCTTACAATGAGCAGTTCTTC. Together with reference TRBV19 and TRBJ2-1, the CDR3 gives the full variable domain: DGGITQSPKYLFRKEGQNVTLSCEQNLNHDAMYWYRQDPGQGLRLIYYSQIVNDFQKGDIAEGYSVSREKKESFPLTVTSAQKNPTAFYLCASSIDISSGAYNEQFFGPGTRLTVL.

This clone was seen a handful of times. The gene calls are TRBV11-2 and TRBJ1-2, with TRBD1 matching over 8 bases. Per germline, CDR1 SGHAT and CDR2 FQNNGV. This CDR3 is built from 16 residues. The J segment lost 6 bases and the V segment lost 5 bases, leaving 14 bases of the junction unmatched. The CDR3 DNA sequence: TGTGCCAGCAGCCTTGGACAGGGTAAAGGTTATGATGGCTACACCTTC. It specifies CASSLGQGKGYDGYTF.

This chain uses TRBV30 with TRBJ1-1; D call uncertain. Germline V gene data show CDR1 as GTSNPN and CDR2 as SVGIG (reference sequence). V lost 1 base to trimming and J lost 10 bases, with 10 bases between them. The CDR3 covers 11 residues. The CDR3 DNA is TGTGCCTGGAGTGGGTACGGTGGAGCTTTCTTT. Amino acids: CAWSGYGGAFF.

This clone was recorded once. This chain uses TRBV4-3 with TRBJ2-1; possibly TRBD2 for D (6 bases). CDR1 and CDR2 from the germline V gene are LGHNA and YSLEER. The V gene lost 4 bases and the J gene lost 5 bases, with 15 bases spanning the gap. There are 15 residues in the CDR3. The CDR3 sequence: CASSPAGSADNEQFF. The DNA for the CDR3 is TGCGCCAGCAGCCCAGCGGGTTCGGCGGACAATGAGCAGTTCTTC.

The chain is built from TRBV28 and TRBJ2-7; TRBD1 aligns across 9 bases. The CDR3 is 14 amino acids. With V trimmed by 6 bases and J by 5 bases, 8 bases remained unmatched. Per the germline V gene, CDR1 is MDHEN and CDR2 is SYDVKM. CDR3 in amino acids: CASRGGQGFNEQYF. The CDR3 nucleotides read TGTGCCAGCAGAGGAGGACAGGGGTTCAACGAGCAGTACTTC.

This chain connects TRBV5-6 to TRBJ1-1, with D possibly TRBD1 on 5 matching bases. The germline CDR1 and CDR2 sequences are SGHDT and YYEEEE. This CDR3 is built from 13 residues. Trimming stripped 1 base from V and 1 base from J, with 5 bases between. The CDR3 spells CASSLTGNTEAFF. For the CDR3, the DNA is TGTGCCAGCAGCTTGACAGGGAACACTGAAGCTTTCTTT.